This T cell receptor beta chain was sequenced in a study of beta chain features in type 1 diabetes. Turning to this clone: Its antigen remains unknown.

Study outcomes and limitations: Within each of all four CD4+ subsets, Type 1 diabetes patients had TCRB CDR3s that were moderately but significantly shorter. In these data, an HLA type influence on TCRB rearrangement remained unresolved.

The investigators reverse transcribed all of the isolated RNA, so they sequenced expressed TCRB transcripts. Using immunoSEQ multiplex PCR, the repertoire was profiled, and TCRdb retains in-frame clones only, with some absent. The sample consists of roughly 240,000 clones, 20% to 25% of them appearing once. The material sequenced was naive CD4+ T cells from blood. This sequence was found in a woman in her 30s with type 1 diabetes.

The CDR3 DNA follows: TGTGCCAGCAGCTTAGCGGCAGGGCTAAGCACAGATACGCAGTATTTT. It translates to CASSLAAGLSTDTQYF. V is TRBV7-9 and J is TRBJ2-3, with D maybe TRBD1 (5 bases). The CDR3 is made up of 16 amino acids. V was pared by 0 bases and J by 0 bases, with 10 bases between. Germline V CDR1 and CDR2: SEHNR, FQNEAQ (reference sequence).